The 13 T cell receptor beta chains below come from one sample, sequenced in a study of blood T cell repertoires in COVID-19. Sequencing used immunoSEQ multiplex PCR; TCRdb keeps in-frame clones, though not all of them. The profile shows roughly 200,000 clones, around four fifths of them singletons. The sequencing sample was made of peripheral blood. These receptor sequences come from a woman older than 75 with COVID-19, enrolled during active disease.

The chain recombines TRBV7-2 with TRBJ2-7, with a weak D call TRBD1 (6 bases). Germline CDR1 reads SGHTA; CDR2 reads FQGNSA. Trimming cost V 5 bases and J 2 bases, with 13 bases left between them. The CDR3 has 14 residues. The CDR3 coding sequence is TGTGCCAGCAGCCTCTGGACAGAGACCTACGAGCAGTACTTC. Its translation is CASSLWTETYEQYF.

The CDR3 is CASSTGASGGAGETQYF. The CDR3 bases are TGTGCCAGCAGCACAGGCGCTAGCGGGGGGGCTGGAGAGACCCAGTACTTC. The chain joins TRBV7-2 to TRBJ2-5; 12 nucleotides agree with TRBD2. Trimming removed 5 bases from V and 4 bases from J; junction bases left unmatched: 11. The CDR3 totals 17 residues. Germline CDR1 and CDR2: SGHTA and FQGNSA. The full variable domain, with the rest looked up from reference TRBV7-2 and TRBJ2-5, is GAGVSQSPSNKVTEKGKDVELRCDPISGHTALYWYRQSLGQGLEFLIYFQGNSAPDKSGLPSDRFSAERTGGSVSTLTIQRTQQEDSAVYLCASSTGASGGAGETQYFGPGTRLLVL.

This sequence joins TRBV7-2 and TRBJ2-1; 12 positions agree with TRBD2. Germline V lookup: CDR1 SGHTA, CDR2 FQGNSA. The CDR3 length is 18 residues. V lost 2 bases to trimming and J lost 0 bases; unmatched junction nucleotides: 5. DNA for the CDR3: TGTGCCAGCAGCTTACCCACTAGCGGGGGGCGCTCCTACAATGAGCAGTTCTTC. This codes for CASSLPTSGGRSYNEQFF. Supplemented by reference TRBV7-2 and TRBJ2-1, the full variable domain reads GAGVSQSPSNKVTEKGKDVELRCDPISGHTALYWYRQSLGQGLEFLIYFQGNSAPDKSGLPSDRFSAERTGGSVSTLTIQRTQQEDSAVYLCASSLPTSGGRSYNEQFFGPGTRLTVL.

This clone was counted between two and nine times. The rearrangement uses TRBV19 and TRBJ1-5, with TRBD1 as a possible D gene (6 bases). Trimming pared 5 bases from V and 0 bases from J, leaving 14 bases between. The CDR3 loop spans 16 amino acids. Germline-derived CDR1 and CDR2 are LNHDA and SQIVND (reference sequence). CDR3 DNA sequence: TGTGCCAGTAGTGTCGCACAGGGTTATAGCAATCAGCCCCAGCATTTT. Its protein product is CASSVAQGYSNQPQHF.

This clone showed up just a few times. This chain connects TRBV7-2 to TRBJ2-1; 10 positions agree with TRBD1. This CDR3 is 15 amino acids long. Per germline, CDR1 SGHTA and CDR2 FQGNSA. The J segment lost 6 bases and the V segment lost 3 bases, leaving 5 bases of the junction unmatched. This CDR3 reads CASSFRRTGGNEQFF. The CDR3 region has the DNA TGTGCCAGCAGCTTTAGGAGGACAGGGGGCAATGAGCAGTTCTTC.

The chain employs TRBV7-2 and TRBJ1-6; the D is unclear. CDR3 size: 14 residues. The germline gives CDR1 SGHTA, CDR2 FQGNSA. V was cut by 2 bases and J by 6 bases, with 8 bases left in between. The CDR3 loop is CASSLIQINSPLHF. For the CDR3, the DNA is TGTGCCAGCAGCTTAATCCAGATTAATTCACCCCTCCACTTT.

The rearrangement links TRBV11-2 to TRBJ2-5; TRBD2 matches 7 bases. Germline V CDR1 and CDR2: SGHAT, FQNNGV. With V trimmed by 0 bases and J by 0 bases, 1 base remained unmatched. This CDR3 spans 15 amino acids. CDR3 sequence reads: CASSLDGGYQETQYF. The CDR3 DNA reads TGTGCCAGCAGCTTAGACGGGGGGTACCAAGAGACCCAGTACTTC.

This chain's CDR3 is CAIVGQSSYNSPLHF. The DNA of the CDR3 is TGTGCCATCGTCGGACAGAGCTCCTATAATTCACCCCTCCACTTT. The rearrangement joins TRBV6-5 to TRBJ1-6, with D perhaps TRBD1 (6 bases). This CDR3 comprises 15 residues. V lost 10 bases, J lost 0 bases, and 13 bases lay in between. CDR1 MNHEY and CDR2 SVGAGI come from the germline V gene.

In this sample, this clone turned up a few times. The chain uses TRBV14 and TRBJ1-1; 9 positions match TRBD1. V was clipped by 6 bases and J by 4 bases; unmatched bases: 9. Germline V gene data show CDR1 as SGHDN and CDR2 as FVKESK. This CDR3 has 15 amino acids. For the CDR3, the DNA is TGTGCCAGCAGTCTCACAGGGGGCCCGCTCACTGAAGCTTTCTTT. Its protein is CASSLTGGPLTEAFF.

The gene calls are TRBV4-3 and TRBJ2-3; TRBD2 matches 13 bases. The CDR3 is 16 residues long. From germline, CDR1 is LGHNA and CDR2 YSLEER. With 4 bases clipped from V and 2 bases from J, the junction kept 3 bases outside the gene matches. CDR3 protein: CASSPTSGGATDTQYF. The DNA of the CDR3 is TGCGCCAGCAGCCCCACTAGCGGGGGGGCCACAGATACGCAGTATTTT.

V and J are TRBV10-3 and TRBJ1-5, with 10 bases fitting TRBD1. This CDR3 is 15 amino acids long. In germline, CDR1 is ENHRY, CDR2 SYGVKD. J lost 7 bases, V lost 9 bases, and 12 bases had no gene match. In nucleotides, the CDR3 is TGTGCCATTTCCCCAGGACAGGGGGAAAGGCAGCCCCAGCATTTT. It yields the protein CAISPGQGERQPQHF.

As regards this clone: The germline gene is not matched at one end of the junction; a read error may be the cause. This rearrangement joins TRBV29-1 to TRBJ1-2, with D perhaps matching TRBD1 (6 bases). Germline V gene sequence: CDR1 SQVTM, CDR2 ANQGSEA. The CDR3 runs to 13 residues. Here the CDR3 reads CSVEGQINYGYTF. In DNA, the CDR3 is TGCAGCGTCGAAGGACAGATCAACTATGGCTACACCTTC.

The rearrangement joins TRBV6-2 or TRBV6-3 to TRBJ2-1; 9 bases map to TRBD2. The V gene's germline CDR1 is MNHEY and CDR2 SVGEGT. This CDR3 spans 14 amino acids. V dropped 5 bases and J dropped 3; count of bases not matched to a gene: 2. The DNA for the CDR3 is TGTGCCAGCAGTCTAGCGGGGAACTACAATGAGCAGTTCTTC. This codes for CASSLAGNYNEQFF.